This T cell receptor (beta chain) was sequenced in a study of T cell responses to AZD1222 COVID-19 vaccine. Notes on this clone: Antigen specificity is unknown.

The table came from immunoSEQ multiplex PCR; TCRdb's copy has only in-frame clones and leaves some out. The table has some 170,000 clones, about 89% seen once. The V gene end was trimmed by 1 base and the J gene end by 8 bases; junction bases not matched to a gene: 12. From germline, CDR1 is SGHTA and CDR2 FQGNSA. The CDR3 runs to 17 residues. General study findings and limits: White British ancestry dominated among donors, who included more females, and clonal diversity was possibly underestimated.

This receptor was taken from an adult who received the AZD1222 COVID-19 vaccine. Specimen: peripheral blood, collected 28 days after the second AZD1222 dose. The chain recombines TRBV7-2 with TRBJ2-1, with 9 bases identical to TRBD2. The CDR3 nucleotides are TGTGCCAGCAGCTTAGGTTTCAGGTCGACTAGCGGTCATGAGCAGTTCTTC. Protein: CASSLGFRSTSGHEQFF.